These 18 T cell receptor beta chains share one sample of origin, sequenced in a study of CD8+ T cells in alopecia areata. cDNA prepared by RNA extraction and subsequent reverse transcription served as the template for sequencing. Data came from immunoSEQ multiplex PCR; TCRdb stores just in-frame clones and leaves some out. The sample contains more than 90,000 clones, none of them singletons. The specimen sequenced was lesional skin. The receptors here all came from a C3H/HeJ mouse with alopecia areata. The MHC haplotype recorded for the strain is H2-k.

Worth noting for this clone: Mouse gene names and germline throughout. The read halts 4 residues ahead of the CDR3 end, with the missing end drawn from the germline J gene. The gene calls are TRBV13-2 and TRBJ2-1; TRBD1 is a possible D gene (5 bases). Germline-derived CDR1 and CDR2 are NNHNN and SYGAGS (reference sequence). The ends were cut back, 2 bases at V and 1 base at J, with 7 bases in the middle. There are 14 residues in the CDR3. CDR3 residues: CASGDPGNYAEQFF. CDR3 bases read: TGTGCCAGCGGTGACCCAGGGAACTATGCT.

The sample holds a few counts of this clone. Gene and germline names: mouse. The DNA ends 4 residues before the CDR3 does, and the rest of the CDR3 is filled in from the germline J gene. The rearrangement joins TRBV19 to TRBJ2-5; TRBD2 matches 10 bases. The CDR3 has 14 amino acids. Germline-derived CDR1 and CDR2 are FNHDT and SITEND (reference sequence). The CDR3 DNA, read in part, is TGTGCCAGCAGCCGACTGGGGGGTAGAGAC. Its translation: CASSRLGGRD. The whole CDR3 region reads CASSRLGGRDTQYF.

On this clone itself: Gene names refer to mouse genes. The DNA ends 4 residues before the CDR3 does, and the rest of the CDR3 is filled in from the germline J gene. The V and J genes are TRBV1 and TRBJ1-1; D is unclear. This CDR3 has 13 amino acids. Germline V CDR1 and CDR2: NSQYPW, LRSPGD (reference sequence). The ends were cut back, 10 bases at V and 0 bases at J, with 12 bases in the middle. The DNA read from the CDR3 is TGCACCTCCTCTACAGCTGCAAACACA. It translates to CTSSTAANT. The full CDR3 protein is CTSSTAANTEVFF.

This clone was counted a few times. Gene names follow the mouse nomenclature. From the germline J gene comes the end of the CDR3, since the read stops 4 residues before it. The chain joins TRBV1 to TRBJ2-5; tentative D call: TRBD2 (7 bases). The V end was cut by 4 bases, the J end by 0 bases, with 11 bases between. The germline V gene encodes CDR1 NSQYPW and CDR2 LRSPGD (reference sequence). This CDR3 spans 15 amino acids. CDR3 sequence: CTCSEGGFNQDTQYF. CDR3 DNA (partial): TGCACCTGCAGTGAGGGGGGCTTTAACCAAGAC.

A remark on this clone: Gene names denote mouse genes. The read gets to within 4 residues of the CDR3 end, and the germline J gene fills in the rest. The rearrangement links TRBV1 to TRBJ2-7; D not certain. Between the trimmed V and J ends, which lost 3 bases and 0 bases, there was a span of 15 bases. CDR3 length: 16 amino acids. Germline values: CDR1 NSQYPW, CDR2 LRSPGD (reference sequence). The CDR3: CTCSAKQPRSSYEQYF. The part of the CDR3 DNA that was read is TGCACCTGCAGTGCGAAACAGCCTAGGAGCTCCTAT. The full variable domain, its missing parts supplied by reference TRBV1 and TRBJ2-7, is VTLLEQNPRWRLVPRGQAVNLRCILKNSQYPWMSWYQQDLQKQLQWLFTLRSPGDKEVKSLPGADYLATRVTDTELRLQVANMSQGRTLYCTCSAKQPRSSYEQYFGPGTRLTVL.

Regarding this clone: Germline and genes here are mouse. The read ends 4 residues shy of where the CDR3 ends; the end is completed using the germline J gene. The rearrangement links TRBV13-3 to TRBJ2-1; TRBD1 matches 11 bases. V shed 3 bases, J shed 5 bases, and the junction held 10 bases outside the gene matches. CDR1 and CDR2 (germline): NNHDY, SYVADS. The CDR3 covers 17 residues. CDR3 residues: CASSGGQGGRMDAEQFF. Incomplete CDR3 DNA: TGTGCCAGCAGTGGGGGACAGGGGGGGAGGATGGATGCT.

This clone came up a few times. The genes are named according to mouse. The read comes to an end 4 residues before the CDR3 does, leaving the germline J gene to fill in the end. V is TRBV13-1 and J is TRBJ2-5; 12 positions agree with TRBD2. Per the germline V gene, CDR1 is NSHNY and CDR2 is SYGAGN. This CDR3 has 16 residues. The DNA read from the CDR3 is TGTGCCAGCAGATCCGGGACTGGGGGGCCTACGGAC. It yields the protein CASRSGTGGPTD. The entire CDR3 protein is CASRSGTGGPTDTQYF.

As regards this clone: Gene and germline names: mouse. Sequencing ends 4 residues short of the CDR3 end; the germline J gene provides the rest. V gene TRBV13-3 combines with J gene TRBJ1-2; perhaps TRBD1 as D (6 bases). Germline V CDR1 and CDR2: NNHDY, SYVADS. The CDR3 runs to 15 residues. V was cut by 5 bases and J by 1 base, with 15 bases left in between. The CDR3 loop is CASRRAGTKNSDYTF. The sequenced CDR3 bases are TGTGCCAGCAGAAGAGCCGGGACAAAAAACTCC.

This clone was picked up a small number of times. There is a difference at residue 12 between the TCRdb protein and the DNA translation, so the protein given here was translated from the DNA. Mouse names are used for the genes. CDR3 protein: CASSIGGTGDSTLYF. CDR3 DNA, as far as it was read: TGTGCCAGCAGTATAGGAGGGACAGGGGATAGTACG. The chain couples TRBV19 to TRBJ1-3, with 10 positions matching TRBD1. The CDR3 goes on 3 residues after the read ends, and that part is filled in from the germline J gene. Germline lookup yields CDR1 FNHDT and CDR2 SITEND (reference sequence). The CDR3 has 15 amino acids.

This clone was observed a handful of times. The protein given in TCRdb and the translation of the DNA differ at residue 15, and the sequence presented here derives from the DNA. Mouse names are used for the genes. Coverage ceases 3 residues before the CDR3 finishes, and the germline J gene fills in the end. The rearrangement joins TRBV1 to TRBJ1-3, with 10 bases matching TRBD1. V shed 0 bases, J shed 0 bases, and the junction held 5 bases outside the gene matches. The CDR3 totals 18 residues. Germline CDR1 and CDR2: NSQYPW and LRSPGD (reference sequence). CDR3 region: CTCSADRGDRGSGNTLYF. The CDR3 bases that were read are TGCACCTGCAGTGCAGATAGGGGGGACAGGGGTTCTGGAAATACG.

This clone was found a few times. The genes and germline here are from mouse. The read gets to within 4 residues of the CDR3 end, and the germline J gene fills in the rest. The chain links TRBV13-3 to TRBJ2-1, with TRBD2 as a possible D gene (7 bases). This CDR3 has 16 amino acids. Germline CDR1 NNHDY, CDR2 SYVADS. The germline V and J ends were trimmed by 2 bases and 0 bases, with 12 bases remaining between them. The sequenced CDR3 bases are TGTGCCAGCAGTGAGCGCGGGGGGCGTAACTATGCT. As protein: CASSERGGRNYA. In full, the CDR3 reads CASSERGGRNYAEQFF.

A few counts support this clone. Mouse germline and gene names are used. The CDR3 extends 4 residues past the end of the read, so its final part is completed from the germline J gene. V usage is TRBV13-3 and J usage is TRBJ2-5; 10 nucleotides match TRBD2. CDR3 length equals 15 residues. Germline V gives CDR1 NNHDY, CDR2 SYVADS. The sequenced CDR3 bases are TGTGCCAGCAGCAATCCGGGACTGGGGCCAGAC. It yields the protein CASSNPGLGPD. The complete CDR3 reads CASSNPGLGPDTQYF. The full variable domain, rest sourced from reference TRBV13-3 and TRBJ2-5, is EAAVTQSPRSKVAVTGGKVTLSCHQTNNHDYMYWYRQDTGHGLRLIHYSYVADSTEKGDIPDGYKASRPSQENFSLILELASLSQTAVYFCASSNPGLGPDTQYFGPGTRLLVL.

Regarding this clone: The gene symbols are mouse symbols. From the germline J gene comes the end of the CDR3, since the read stops 4 residues before it. The chain has TRBV1 and TRBJ1-1; 9 bases agree with TRBD1. In germline, CDR1 is NSQYPW, CDR2 LRSPGD (reference sequence). V was clipped by 4 bases and J by 0 bases; unmatched bases: 3. The CDR3 runs to 15 residues. Incomplete CDR3 DNA: TGCACCTGCAGTGAGACAGGGGGGGAGAACACA. The encoded protein is CTCSETGGENT. From start to end, the CDR3 is CTCSETGGENTEVFF.

This clone was seen a few times. Mouse gene names and germline throughout. The read falls 4 residues short of the CDR3 end, and the missing part is taken from the germline J gene. The gene calls are TRBV13-3 and TRBJ2-1; possibly TRBD2 for D (5 bases). This CDR3 contains 15 residues. CDR1 and CDR2 from the germline V gene are NNHDY and SYVADS. Trimming left V 0 bases short and J 0 bases short, with 7 bases between. The sequenced CDR3 bases are TGTGCCAGCAGTGATGGGACTCCTAACTATGCT. Its protein is CASSDGTPNYA. The full CDR3 reads CASSDGTPNYAEQFF.

This clone was counted only a few times. Gene names are mouse gene names. Coverage ceases 4 residues before the CDR3 finishes, and the germline J gene fills in the end. The gene calls are TRBV13-3 and TRBJ1-4; weak D call: TRBD1 (5 bases). The V and J ends lost 2 bases and 0 bases respectively, with 11 bases between them. This CDR3 has 16 amino acids. CDR1 NNHDY and CDR2 SYVADS come from the germline V gene. CDR3 amino acids: CASSEGTVISNERLFF. The covered CDR3 bases are TGTGCCAGCAGTGAGGGGACTGTCATTTCCAACGAA.

Only a few counts were recorded for this clone. The genes and germline here are from mouse. The CDR3 is cut off 4 residues early in the read; its end comes from the germline J gene. The V and J genes are TRBV1 and TRBJ2-1; 10 positions agree with TRBD2. The V gene end was trimmed by 3 bases and the J gene end by 3 bases; junction bases not matched to a gene: 2. This CDR3 is built from 15 residues. CDR1 is NSQYPW and CDR2 is LRSPGD in the germline V gene (reference sequence). Incomplete CDR3 DNA: TGCACCTGCAGTGCTCTGGGGGGGCTCTATGCT. Protein product: CTCSALGGLYA. The full CDR3 sequence reads CTCSALGGLYAEQFF.

This clone was observed many times. The listed genes are named as in mouse. Read sequence stops 4 residues before the CDR3 end, and the germline J gene provides the missing end. J is TRBJ2-2 and V is TRBV19; TRBD1 agrees at 8 bases. This CDR3 has 15 residues. The germline V gene encodes CDR1 FNHDT and CDR2 SITEND (reference sequence). V was pared by 4 bases and J by 3 bases, with 5 bases of the junction left unmatched. The CDR3 reads CASSSTGDDTGQLYF. CDR3 bases read: TGTGCCAGCAGTTCGACAGGGGATGACACCGGG.

The table lists this clone with a few counts. Genes here carry mouse names. The read stops 4 residues short of the end of the CDR3; the missing end is completed from the germline J gene. The chain employs TRBV13-2 and TRBJ1-2, with D perhaps matching TRBD1 (6 bases). This CDR3 spans 13 amino acids. The V gene's germline CDR1 is NNHNN and CDR2 SYGAGS (reference sequence). V was shortened by 3 bases and J by 1 base, with 7 bases between the two germline ends. The part of the CDR3 DNA that was read is TGTGCCAGCGGTGGGGACAAAAACTCC. It is translated as CASGGDKNS. The whole CDR3 is CASGGDKNSDYTF.